The entry that follows covers one TCR beta chain sequence. Its antigen is unknown. One junction end does not reproduce the germline sequence, and a read error may be involved. TCRdb ran MiXCR on the RT-PCR reads and lists one entry per CDR3 protein. The sample contains around 570,000 distinct CDR3 sequences, approximately 11% of which appear only once. This sample is part of a study of response to subunit inactivated influenza vaccine. Findings of the study overall: Few additional T cells are recruited per seasonal influenza vaccination, authors suggested.

This sample also belongs to another study, concerning T cells expressing NK-cell markers. Turning to that study: UMIs were included in TCR beta cDNA generated by 5'RACE template switching. Similarly, these clonotypes led the CD3+CD56-NKG2C+ fraction as well in a handful of donors.

The sample in question was PBMCs from blood, obtained on the day of vaccination. The receptor's source is a man in his forties or fifties who received an inactivated influenza vaccine.

In DNA, the CDR3 is TGCGCCAGCAGCTTGTGGCAGGAGGGCATAGATGCGCAGTATTTT. Residues: CASSLWQEGIDAQYF. The V and J genes are TRBV5-1 and TRBJ2-3, with D possibly matching TRBD2 (6 bases). Per the germline V gene, CDR1 is SGHRS and CDR2 is YFSETQ. This CDR3 has 15 residues.